This paragraph reports one T cell receptor (beta chain). This specimen belongs to a study of cytomegalovirus exposure and HLA in healthy donors. Sequencing was performed with immunoSEQ multiplex PCR; in TCRdb, only in-frame clones are kept and a portion is missing. The profile shows some 330,000 clones, 70% to 90% of them singletons. The source of this sequence is a woman under 30 in good health and CMV-seronegative. Sequenced sample: PBMCs.

The CDR3 bases are TGTGCCAGCAGCCAGACGGCTAGCGGCACGGCGGGTGAGCAGTTCTTC. Encoded protein: CASSQTASGTAGEQFF. The chain recombines TRBV21-1 with TRBJ2-1; TRBD2 is the table's D call and was not checked against the DNA. TRBV21-1 is a pseudogene locus. This CDR3 has 16 residues.